The rows below give T cell receptor beta chains drawn from one sample of a study of cytomegalovirus exposure and HLA in healthy donors. Produced via immunoSEQ multiplex PCR; TCRdb's table is partial and in-frame only. The data hold 98,000 or so clones, with about 85% observed a single time. Sequences were obtained from PBMCs. The receptors were gathered from a woman younger than 35 in good health and CMV-seronegative. The CDR3 runs from the conserved cysteine through the conserved F or W. D genes are given only for firm matches. Size is stated for part of the rows, as once, few or many counts, or as a class when the clone is expanded.

v_call	j_call	clone_size	d_call	cdr3_nt	cdr3_aa
TRBV5-1	TRBJ2-7	.	.	TGCGCCAGCAGCTCCGGACAGATGTTCTACGAGCAGTACTTC	CASSSGQMFYEQYF
TRBV20-1	TRBJ1-1	.	.	TGCCTGGCGGAGGTGCCGGGGGGGGCTTTCTTT	CLAEVPGGAFF
TRBV9	TRBJ2-1	.	.	TGTGCCAGCGAGTCGAAAACGTTGGACAATGAGCAGTTCTTC	CASESKTLDNEQFF
TRBV27	TRBJ1-2	.	TRBD1	TGTGCCAGCAGTCCACAGGGGGGACCCCCGGAGGGCTACACCTTC	CASSPQGGPPEGYTF
TRBV25-1	TRBJ2-7	.	.	TGTGCCAGCAGTGAATGGATAGGGACTTCCACCTACGAGCAGTACTTC	CASSEWIGTSTYEQYF
TRBV11-2	TRBJ2-7	.	.	TGTGCCAGCAGCTTAGAGAGTGGCTACGAGCAGTACTTC	CASSLESGYEQYF
TRBV6-1	TRBJ1-5	.	.	TGTGCCAGCAGTGTGAGGACAGACCCCCTAATTTGGACCCAGCATTTT	CASSVRTDPLIWTQHF
TRBV6-4	TRBJ1-1	.	.	TGTGCCAGCAGTGCCCAGGGAAACACTGAAGCTTTCTTT	CASSAQGNTEAFF
TRBV2	TRBJ1-5	.	.	TGTGCCAGCAGTGAAAGGGGGACCTTAATCAATCAGCCCCAGCATTTT	CASSERGTLINQPQHF
TRBV13	TRBJ1-1	.	.	TGTGCCAGCAGCTGGGGCACAGGGAACACTGAAGCTTTCTTT	CASSWGTGNTEAFF
TRBV5-4	TRBJ1-2	.	TRBD1	TGTGCCAGCAGCTTATCCCGGGACAGAAACTATGGCTACACCTTC	CASSLSRDRNYGYTF
TRBV11-2	TRBJ1-2	.	TRBD1	TGTGCCAGCACCCCGGGACAGGGTCAGTATGGCTACACCTTC	CASTPGQGQYGYTF
TRBV30	TRBJ2-5	.	.	TGTGCCTGGACCAAAGGACAGCTAGACCAAGAGACCCAGTACTTC	CAWTKGQLDQETQYF
TRBV19	TRBJ1-1	.	.	TGTGCCAGTTTTCAGGGAATTGGGTACACTGAAGCTTTCTTT	CASFQGIGYTEAFF
TRBV27	TRBJ2-6	.	TRBD1	TGTGCCAGCAGTCCCGGGACAGGGACTGGGGCCAACGTCCTGACTTTC	CASSPGTGTGANVLTF
TRBV7-9	TRBJ1-6	.	.	TGTGCCAGCAGCCCACGCCAGGGCGATTCACCCCTCCACTTT	CASSPRQGDSPLHF
TRBV4-1	TRBJ2-3	once	TRBD2	TGCGCCAGCAGCCAAGAGCGGCTAGCGGGACAAACAGATACGCAGTATTTT	CASSQERLAGQTDTQYF